This TCR beta chain was documented in a study of control samples from healthy donors and cancer patients. Assay: immunoSEQ multiplex PCR; the TCRdb copy retains only in-frame clones and omits some. Counted here are 70,000 to 100,000 clones, approximately 90% occurring once; the ten biggest clones make up 1.5% to 2%. Input material: PBMCs. This clonotype was obtained from a woman aged 55-69 years with head and neck cancer.

The CDR3 loop is CASSQVRLSGRSLAYNEQFF. The CDR3 DNA reads as TGCGCCAGCAGCCAAGTTAGGCTTAGCGGGAGATCCCTAGCCTACAATGAGCAGTTCTTC. The chain is built from TRBV4-1 and TRBJ2-1, with TRBD2 matching over 9 bases. CDR1 is MGHRA and CDR2 is YSYEKL in the germline V gene. CDR3 length equals 20 residues. The V gene end was trimmed by 1 base and the J gene end by 2 bases; junction bases not matched to a gene: 15.